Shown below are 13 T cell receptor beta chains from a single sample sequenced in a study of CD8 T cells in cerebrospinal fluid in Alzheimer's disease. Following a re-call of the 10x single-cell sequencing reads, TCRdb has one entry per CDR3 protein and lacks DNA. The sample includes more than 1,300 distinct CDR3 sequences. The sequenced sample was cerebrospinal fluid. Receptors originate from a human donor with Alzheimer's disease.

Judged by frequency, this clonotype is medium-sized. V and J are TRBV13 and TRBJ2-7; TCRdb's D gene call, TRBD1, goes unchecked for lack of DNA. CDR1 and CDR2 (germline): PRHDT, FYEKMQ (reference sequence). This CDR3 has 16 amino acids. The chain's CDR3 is CASSASTGTRDYEQYF.

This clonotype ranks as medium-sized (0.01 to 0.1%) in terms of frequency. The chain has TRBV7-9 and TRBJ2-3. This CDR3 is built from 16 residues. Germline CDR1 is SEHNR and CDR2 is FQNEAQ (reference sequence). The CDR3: CASSWIDSSSTDTQYF.

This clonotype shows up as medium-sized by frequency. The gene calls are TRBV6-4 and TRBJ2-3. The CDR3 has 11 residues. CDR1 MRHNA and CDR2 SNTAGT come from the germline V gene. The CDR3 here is CASSVGDTQYF.

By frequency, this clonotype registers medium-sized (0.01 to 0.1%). CDR3 loop: CASRGLAGGDTQYF. J is TRBJ2-3 and V is TRBV5-1; TCRdb selects TRBD2, and the lack of DNA leaves this call unchecked. The CDR3 spans 14 residues. Germline lookup yields CDR1 SGHRS and CDR2 YFSETQ.

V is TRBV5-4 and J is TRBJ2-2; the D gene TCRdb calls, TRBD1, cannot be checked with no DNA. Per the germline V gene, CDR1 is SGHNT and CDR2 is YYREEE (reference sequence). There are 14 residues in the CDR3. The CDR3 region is CASSSTGNTGELFF.

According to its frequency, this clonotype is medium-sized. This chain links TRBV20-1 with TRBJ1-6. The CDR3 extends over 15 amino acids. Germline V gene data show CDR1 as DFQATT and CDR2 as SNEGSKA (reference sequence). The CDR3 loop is CSATLPSSYNSPLHF.

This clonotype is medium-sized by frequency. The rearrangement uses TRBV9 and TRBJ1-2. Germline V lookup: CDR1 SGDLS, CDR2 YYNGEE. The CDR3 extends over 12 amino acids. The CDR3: CASSVGRDGYTF.

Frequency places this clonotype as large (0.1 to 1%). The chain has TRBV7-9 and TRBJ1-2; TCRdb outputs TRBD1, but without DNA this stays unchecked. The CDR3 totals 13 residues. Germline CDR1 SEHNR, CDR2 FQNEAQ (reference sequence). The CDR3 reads CASSSGTGEGYTF.

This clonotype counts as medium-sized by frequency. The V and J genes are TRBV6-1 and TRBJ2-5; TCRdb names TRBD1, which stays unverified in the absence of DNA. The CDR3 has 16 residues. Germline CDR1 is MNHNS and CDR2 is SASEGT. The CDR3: CASSEAMAPGGETQYF.

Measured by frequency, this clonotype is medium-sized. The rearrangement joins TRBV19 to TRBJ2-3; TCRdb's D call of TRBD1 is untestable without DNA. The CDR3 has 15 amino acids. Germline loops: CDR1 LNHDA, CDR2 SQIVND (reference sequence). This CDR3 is CASSPWGRGADTQYF.

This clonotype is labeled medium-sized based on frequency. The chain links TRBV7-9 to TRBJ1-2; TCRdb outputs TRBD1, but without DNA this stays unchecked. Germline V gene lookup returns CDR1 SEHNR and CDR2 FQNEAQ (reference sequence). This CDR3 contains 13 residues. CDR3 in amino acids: CASSPTGGAGYTF.

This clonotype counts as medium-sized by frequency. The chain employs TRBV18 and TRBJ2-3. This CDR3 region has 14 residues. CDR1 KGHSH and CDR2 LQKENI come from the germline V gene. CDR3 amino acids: CASSPTGGPDTQYF.

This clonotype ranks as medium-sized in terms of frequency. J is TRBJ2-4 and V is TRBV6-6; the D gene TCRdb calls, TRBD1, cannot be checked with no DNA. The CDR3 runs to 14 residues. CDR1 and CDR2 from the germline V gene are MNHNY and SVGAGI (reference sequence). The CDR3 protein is CASSRGVVKNIQYF.